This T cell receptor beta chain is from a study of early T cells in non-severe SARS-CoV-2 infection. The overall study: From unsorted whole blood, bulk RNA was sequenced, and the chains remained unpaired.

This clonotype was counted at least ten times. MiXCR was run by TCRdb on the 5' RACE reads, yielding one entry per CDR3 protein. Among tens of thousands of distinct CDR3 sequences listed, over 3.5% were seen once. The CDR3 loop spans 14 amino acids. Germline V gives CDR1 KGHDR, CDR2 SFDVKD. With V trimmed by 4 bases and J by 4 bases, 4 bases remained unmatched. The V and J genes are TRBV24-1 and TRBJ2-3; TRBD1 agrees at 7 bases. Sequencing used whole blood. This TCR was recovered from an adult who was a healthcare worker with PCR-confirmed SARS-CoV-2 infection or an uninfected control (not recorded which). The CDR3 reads CATSDLDRSDTQYF. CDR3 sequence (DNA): TGTGCCACCAGTGACCTGGACAGGTCAGATACGCAGTATTTT.